One sample yielded the 28 T cell receptor beta chains listed below, sequenced in a study of blood T cell repertoires in COVID-19. The data were produced by immunoSEQ multiplex PCR, yet TCRdb's version contains in-frame clones alone and is incomplete. The repertoire includes about 14,000 clones, 75% to 90% of them detected once, and approximately 2.9% sits in the top ten. Sequenced sample: peripheral blood. The receptors were sampled from a human donor in a cohort sampled during active COVID-19.

This clone was detected a few times. The rearrangement joins TRBV6-4 to TRBJ1-5; TRBD1 is a possible D gene (5 bases). CDR3 length: 15 residues. Germline lookup yields CDR1 MRHNA and CDR2 SNTAGT. Trimming took 5 bases from V and 5 from J, leaving 16 bases between them. The DNA of the CDR3 is TGTGCCAGCAGTTCCCAAAGCCAGGGATATCAGCCCCAGCATTTT. Amino acid sequence: CASSSQSQGYQPQHF.

This clone was detected once. The V gene is TRBV9, the J gene TRBJ1-5; D is undetermined. The length of the CDR3 is 15 residues. Germline V gene data show CDR1 as SGDLS and CDR2 as YYNGEE. V lost 0 bases and J lost 0, with 7 bases in between. CDR3 in amino acids: CASSVGGTSNQPQHF. The CDR3 bases are TGTGCCAGCAGCGTAGGAGGAACTAGCAATCAGCCCCAGCATTTT.

The CDR3 sequence: CAWSRLAGGTDTQYF. The CDR3 nucleotides are TGTGCCTGGAGTCGACTAGCGGGAGGCACAGATACGCAGTATTTT. V gene TRBV30 combines with J gene TRBJ2-3; 12 bases match TRBD2. V shed 2 bases, J shed 1 base, and the junction held 1 base outside the gene matches. In germline, CDR1 is GTSNPN, CDR2 SVGIG (reference sequence). The CDR3 length is 15 residues.

The chain has TRBV11-2 and TRBJ2-3, with D perhaps matching TRBD2 (6 bases). CDR3 length equals 15 residues. Germline CDR1 reads SGHAT; CDR2 reads FQNNGV. Trimming shortened V by 3 bases and J by 5 bases, and 15 bases separated the two germline ends. In DNA form, the CDR3 reads TGTGCCAGCAGCTTCCCTACGGGAGTGATAGATACGCAGTATTTT. Protein: CASSFPTGVIDTQYF.

This chain uses TRBV5-1 with TRBJ1-1; 7 bases align to TRBD1. There are 14 residues in the CDR3. From germline, CDR1 is SGHRS and CDR2 YFSETQ. With 4 bases clipped from V and 2 bases from J, the junction kept 5 bases outside the gene matches. CDR3 in amino acids: CASSETGVNTEAFF. As DNA, the CDR3 is TGCGCCAGCAGCGAAACAGGGGTTAACACTGAAGCTTTCTTT.

The chain has TRBV24-1 and TRBJ2-2, with 10 bases matching TRBD2. Germline V gives CDR1 KGHDR, CDR2 SFDVKD. The CDR3 extends over 17 amino acids. V shed 4 bases and J 5 bases; nucleotides not matched to a gene: 9. The CDR3 protein is CATSDPAAGGETGELFF. The DNA of the CDR3 is TGTGCCACCAGTGACCCCGCAGCGGGGGGGGAAACCGGGGAGCTGTTTTTT.

This clone was detected a few times. The genes are TRBV6-5 and TRBJ2-1; TRBD2 aligns across 14 bases. This CDR3 has 15 amino acids. The V segment lost 6 bases and the J segment 8 bases; nucleotides outside the gene matches: 6. Germline V lookup: CDR1 MNHEY, CDR2 SVGAGI. The CDR3 coding sequence is TGTGCCAGCAGACTAGGACTAGCGGGGGGCTATGAGCAGTTCTTC. This translates into CASRLGLAGGYEQFF.

CDR3 sequence reads: CASSHAGQEYEQYF. CDR3 nucleotide sequence: TGTGCCAGCAGTCACGCGGGACAGGAATACGAGCAGTACTTC. The chain combines TRBV6-5 with TRBJ2-7; the match to TRBD1 covers 8 bases. The junction had 7 bases not matched to a gene; V was cut back by 5 bases and J by 4 bases. Germline lookup yields CDR1 MNHEY and CDR2 SVGAGI. The CDR3 runs to 14 residues.

The V call is TRBV6-6, the J call TRBJ1-3; D is unclear. CDR1 MNHNY and CDR2 SVGAGI come from the germline V gene (reference sequence). The CDR3 extends over 15 amino acids. V dropped 2 bases and J dropped 2 bases, with 10 bases sitting between them. The CDR3 sequence is CASSYGREAGNTIYF. The CDR3 nucleotides are TGTGCCAGCAGTTACGGAAGGGAGGCTGGAAACACCATATATTTT.

The chain joins TRBV7-6 to TRBJ2-3; 10 positions agree with TRBD2. Germline lookup yields CDR1 SGHVS and CDR2 FNYEAQ. V shed 1 base and J 0 bases; nucleotides not matched to a gene: 7. This CDR3 is 18 amino acids long. The CDR3: CASSLGPSGGSSTDTQYF. The CDR3, as DNA: TGTGCCAGCAGCTTAGGGCCTAGCGGGGGATCTAGCACAGATACGCAGTATTTT.

CDR3 sequence (DNA): TGTGCCAGCAGCCCCGGGGACAGGGGCACTGAAGCTTTCTTT. Its translation is CASSPGDRGTEAFF. The chain combines TRBV7-3 with TRBJ1-1; 10 bases match TRBD1. Looked up from germline, CDR1 is SGHTA and CDR2 is FQGTGA. Germline trimming cut 5 bases from V and 4 bases from J; bases unmatched to any gene: 4. CDR3 size: 14 residues.

The genes are TRBV5-4 and TRBJ2-3; TRBD2 agrees at 9 bases. After removal of 5 bases from V and 5 bases from J, the junction contained 15 bases not matched to a gene. Germline-derived CDR1 and CDR2 are SGHNT and YYREEE (reference sequence). CDR3 length: 17 residues. The CDR3 nucleotides read TGTGCCAGCAGTTCGGGCAGGGCGGGAGGGCCAAGAGATACGCAGTATTTT. Translation: CASSSGRAGGPRDTQYF. Full variable domain (rest looked up from reference TRBV5-4 and TRBJ2-3): ETGVTQSPTHLIKTRGQQVTLRCSSQSGHNTVSWYQQALGQGPQFIFQYYREEENGRGNFPPRFSGLQFPNYSSELNVNALELDDSALYLCASSSGRAGGPRDTQYFGPGTRLTVL.

In its sample, this clone was seen a few times. This rearrangement joins TRBV28 to TRBJ1-5; no reliable D call. Germline-derived CDR1 and CDR2 are MDHEN and SYDVKM. CDR3 length: 14 amino acids. Trimming took 7 bases from V and 2 from J, leaving 12 bases between them. Here the CDR3 DNA reads TGTGCCAGCAACTTTTCACCGGGCAATCAGCCCCAGCATTTT. Translation gives CASNFSPGNQPQHF.

This chain joins TRBV30 and TRBJ2-3, with 8 bases matching TRBD1. V lost 6 bases, J lost 3 bases, and 2 bases stayed unmatched. CDR3 length: 12 amino acids. Germline values: CDR1 GTSNPN, CDR2 SVGIG (reference sequence). CDR3 nucleotide sequence: TGTGCCTGCAGGGGGCGAACAGATACGCAGTATTTT. Encoded protein: CACRGRTDTQYF.

J is TRBJ2-2 and V is TRBV11-1; 9 bases are shared with TRBD1. V lost 5 bases and J lost 0; bases outside the gene matches: 1. The CDR3 length is 15 residues. The V gene's germline CDR1 is SGHAT and CDR2 FQDESV (reference sequence). The CDR3 region is CASSRTGANTGELFF. The CDR3 DNA reads TGTGCCAGCAGCAGGACAGGGGCGAACACCGGGGAGCTGTTTTTT.

CDR3 amino acids: CSAYRLAANTGELFF. The CDR3 DNA is TGCAGCGCGTACCGACTAGCGGCGAACACCGGGGAGCTGTTTTTT. The rearrangement joins TRBV29-1 to TRBJ2-2, with 9 bases identical to TRBD2. The CDR3 has 15 amino acids. Germline V gene data show CDR1 as SQVTM and CDR2 as ANQGSEA. Trimming at V came to 7 bases and at J to 0 bases, leaving 6 bases not matched to a gene.

The gene calls are TRBV6-2 or TRBV6-3 and TRBJ2-7, with D possibly matching TRBD1 (6 bases). This CDR3 is built from 14 residues. V lost 6 bases and J 4 bases, leaving 16 bases between the germline ends. Per germline, CDR1 MNHEY and CDR2 SVGEGT. The CDR3 spells CASSPGAQIYEQYF. In nucleotides, the CDR3 is TGTGCCAGCAGCCCAGGGGCGCAAATATACGAGCAGTACTTC.

This sequence joins TRBV6-6 and TRBJ2-2; 7 bases fit TRBD1. V was pared by 4 bases and J by 7 bases, with 9 bases of the junction left unmatched. Germline assignment: CDR1 MNHNY and CDR2 SVGAGI (reference sequence). The CDR3 has 15 amino acids. The CDR3 DNA reads as TGTGCCAGCAGTTCCCCCACAGGGGTCGGCGGGGAGCTGTTTTTT. As protein: CASSSPTGVGGELFF.

This clone has only a few counts. V gene TRBV2 combines with J gene TRBJ1-2, with 8 bases matching TRBD1. This CDR3 is built from 13 residues. CDR1 and CDR2 (germline): SNHLY, FYNNEI. The J segment lost 6 bases and the V segment lost 5 bases, leaving 5 bases of the junction unmatched. The CDR3 is CASSRDRGHGYTF. CDR3 in DNA: TGTGCCAGCAGTCGCGACAGGGGCCATGGCTACACCTTC.

This sequence joins TRBV20-1 and TRBJ2-4; a possible D gene is TRBD2 (5 bases). The V and J ends lost 3 bases and 9 bases respectively, with 12 bases between them. Germline lookup yields CDR1 DFQATT and CDR2 SNEGSKA (reference sequence). The CDR3 totals 12 residues. The CDR3: CSASFPRGIQYF. The CDR3 nucleotides are TGCAGTGCTAGTTTCCCACGGGGCATTCAGTACTTC.

V is TRBV2 and J is TRBJ1-3; 7 bases line up with TRBD1. The CDR3 is 14 amino acids. The trim removed 6 bases at V and 3 bases at J, leaving 5 bases unmatched. From germline, CDR1 is SNHLY and CDR2 FYNNEI. CDR3 nucleotides: TGTGCCAGCAGACAGGGGACCGATGGAAACACCATATATTTT. This gives the protein CASRQGTDGNTIYF.

This chain joins TRBV5-6 and TRBJ1-4, with a weak D call TRBD1 (5 bases). The ends were cut back, 5 bases at V and 8 bases at J, with 19 bases in the middle. Germline CDR1 reads SGHDT; CDR2 reads YYEEEE. This CDR3 is built from 15 residues. CDR3 nucleotides: TGTGCCAGCAGTTCAAATCAGGGTAATCGGGAAAAACTGTTTTTT. It translates to CASSSNQGNREKLFF.

The chain carries TRBV28 and TRBJ2-5; 8 bases are a match to TRBD2. The CDR3 extends over 18 amino acids. Germline V lookup: CDR1 MDHEN, CDR2 SYDVKM. The V gene end was trimmed by 3 bases and the J gene end by 2 bases; junction bases not matched to a gene: 14. This CDR3 reads CASSLGIVAGGYQETQYF. Written as DNA, the CDR3 is TGTGCCAGCAGTTTGGGGATCGTGGCGGGGGGCTATCAAGAGACCCAGTACTTC.

The gene calls are TRBV20-1 and TRBJ2-7, with D perhaps matching TRBD2 (6 bases). Germline V gene lookup returns CDR1 DFQATT and CDR2 SNEGSKA (reference sequence). The CDR3 is 14 residues long. V lost 3 bases and J 3 bases, leaving 15 bases between the germline ends. The DNA of the CDR3 is TGCAGTGCTAGTAGATTAGCGGACTACTACGAGCAGTACTTC. Translating gives CSASRLADYYEQYF.

The rearrangement links TRBV18 to TRBJ2-2; TRBD1 agrees at 8 bases. Germline trimming cut 6 bases from V and 5 bases from J; bases unmatched to any gene: 8. CDR1 KGHSH and CDR2 LQKENI come from the germline V gene. This CDR3 comprises 15 residues. CDR3 in amino acids: CASSQGTGSTGELFF. CDR3 nucleotides: TGTGCCAGCTCCCAGGGGACAGGTTCAACCGGGGAGCTGTTTTTT.

This clone occurred once. The chain couples TRBV7-6 to TRBJ2-1; possible D gene TRBD1, 6 bases. Trimming stripped 5 bases from V and 6 bases from J, with 20 bases between. Germline values: CDR1 SGHVS, CDR2 FNYEAQ. The CDR3 is 16 residues long. In DNA form, the CDR3 reads TGTGCCAGCAGCCCGACGCAGGGGTTCGGCGTCAATGAGCAGTTCTTC. Translated: CASSPTQGFGVNEQFF. The full variable domain, rest sourced from reference TRBV7-6 and TRBJ2-1, is GAGVSQSPRYKVTKRGQDVALRCDPISGHVSLYWYRQALGQGPEFLTYFNYEAQQDKSGLPNDRFSAERPEGSISTLTIQRTEQRDSAMYRCASSPTQGFGVNEQFFGPGTRLTVL.

The V call is TRBV7-3, the J call TRBJ2-5; 13 bases fit TRBD2. The germline V gene encodes CDR1 SGHTA and CDR2 FQGTGA. The V and J ends lost 5 bases and 4 bases, in that order; junction bases with no gene match: 10. CDR3 length: 17 amino acids. This chain's CDR3 is CASSPRTSGRGGETQYF. CDR3 DNA: TGTGCCAGCAGCCCGCGGACTAGCGGGAGAGGGGGAGAGACCCAGTACTTC.

This clone was picked up one time. This chain connects TRBV4-3 to TRBJ1-5, with D possibly matching TRBD1 (6 bases). The CDR3 length is 16 residues. Germline V gene data show CDR1 as LGHNA and CDR2 as YSLEER. With 0 bases removed from V and 0 bases from J, the gap between germline ends came to 9 bases. The CDR3 is CASSQDVGGSNQPQHF. The CDR3 DNA follows: TGCGCCAGCAGCCAAGATGTAGGGGGTAGCAATCAGCCCCAGCATTTT.